Shown below are 24 T cell receptor beta chains from a single sample sequenced in a study of T cells after yellow fever vaccination. Each CDR3 protein gets one entry after TCRdb re-called the 5' RACE reads with MiXCR. Of hundreds of thousands of distinct CDR3 sequences in the sample, approximately 3.9% are singletons; the top ten hold 20% to 25%. The sample here was PBMCs, taken on the day of the yellow fever booster vaccination. The receptor source for this set is a man between 18 and 35 years old who received the YFV17D yellow fever vaccine.

This clonotype was seen at least ten times. V is TRBV7-2 and J is TRBJ2-1; 10 nucleotides line up with TRBD2. This CDR3 spans 15 amino acids. Unmatched junction bases numbered 1, after V lost 3 bases and J lost 2 bases. The V gene's germline CDR1 is SGHTA and CDR2 FQGNSA. This chain's CDR3 is CASSFSGGPYNEQFF. The DNA for the CDR3 is TGTGCCAGCAGCTTTAGCGGGGGGCCCTACAATGAGCAGTTCTTC.

This clonotype was seen a few times. The CDR3 loop reads CASSIWSPGANVLTF. Written as DNA, the CDR3 is TGTGCCAGTAGTATTTGGTCTCCCGGGGCCAACGTCCTGACTTTC. V and J are TRBV19 and TRBJ2-6; no reliable D call. CDR1 is LNHDA and CDR2 is SQIVND in the germline V gene (reference sequence). The CDR3 length is 15 residues. Trimming pared 3 bases from V and 4 bases from J, leaving 10 bases between. The whole variable domain, remainder taken from reference TRBV19 and TRBJ2-6, is DGGITQSPKYLFRKEGQNVTLSCEQNLNHDAMYWYRQDPGQGLRLIYYSQIVNDFQKGDIAEGYSVSREKKESFPLTVTSAQKNPTAFYLCASSIWSPGANVLTFGAGSRLTVL.

At least ten counts were recorded for this clonotype. The chain employs TRBV18 and TRBJ2-1; 9 bases match TRBD1. Trimming took 3 bases from V and 3 from J; bases not matched to a gene: 3. CDR3 length equals 15 residues. The germline V gene encodes CDR1 KGHSH and CDR2 LQKENI. The CDR3 DNA sequence: TGTGCCAGCTCACCCCGGGACAGGGTCTACAATGAGCAGTTCTTC. Protein sequence: CASSPRDRVYNEQFF.

The table lists this clonotype with many counts. The chain carries TRBV5-1 and TRBJ2-3; D tentatively fits TRBD1 or TRBD2 (5 bases each). The CDR3 runs to 16 residues. Per germline, CDR1 SGHRS and CDR2 YFSETQ. Trimming left V 4 bases short and J 4 bases short, with 19 bases between. The CDR3 region is CASSPGGLGRADTQYF. The CDR3 DNA reads TGCGCCAGCAGCCCGGGCGGGTTGGGACGCGCAGATACGCAGTATTTT.

This clonotype was observed a few times. The rearrangement links TRBV4-2 to TRBJ2-7; D gene ambiguous. V was cut by 0 bases and J by 2 bases, with 8 bases left in between. The germline CDR1 and CDR2 sequences are LGHNA and YNFKEQ. CDR3 length: 14 residues. CDR3 sequence reads: CASSQDRRTYEQYF. The CDR3 DNA sequence: TGTGCCAGCAGCCAAGATCGTCGGACCTACGAGCAGTACTTC.

This clonotype was counted between two and nine times. The chain employs TRBV21-1 and TRBJ2-5; the table's D call TRBD2 went unverified against the DNA. TRBV21-1 is annotated as a pseudogene. There are 13 residues in the CDR3. This CDR3 is CASIAAGTETQYF. For the CDR3, the DNA is TGTGCCAGCATAGCCGCAGGGACGGAGACCCAGTACTTC.

This clonotype has ten or more counts. The chain uses TRBV4-2 and TRBJ1-4; D is unresolved. Trimming removed 0 bases from V and 7 bases from J, with 15 bases in between. Germline V gives CDR1 LGHNA, CDR2 YNFKEQ. The CDR3 is 16 residues long. CDR3 in DNA: TGTGCCAGCAGCCAAGATCGGAGGGCGAGATTTGAAAAACTGTTTTTT. Translated, it gives CASSQDRRARFEKLFF.

This clonotype was seen a few times. CDR3 region: CASSPVGAGETQYF. The DNA of the CDR3 is TGTGCCAGCAGTCCGGTGGGGGCGGGAGAGACCCAGTACTTC. The chain is built from TRBV7-2 and TRBJ2-5; tentative D call: TRBD1 (6 bases). V gave up 6 bases and J gave up 4 bases, with 15 bases separating them. The CDR3 length is 14 residues. Germline CDR1 and CDR2: SGHTA and FQGNSA.

This clonotype turned up a few times. The CDR3 protein is CASSKQGLSNQPQHF. The CDR3 DNA is TGTGCCAGCAGCAAACAGGGGTTATCAAATCAGCCCCAGCATTTT. This chain joins TRBV6-2 or TRBV6-3 and TRBJ1-5; 7 bases agree with TRBD1. Germline CDR1 reads MNHEY; CDR2 reads SVGEGT. With 6 bases clipped from V and 4 bases from J, the junction kept 9 bases outside the gene matches. The CDR3 has 15 residues.

This chain links TRBV18 with TRBJ2-7, with D possibly matching TRBD2 (5 bases). Germline V gene sequence: CDR1 KGHSH, CDR2 LQKENI. Trimming pared 5 bases from V and 0 bases from J, leaving 17 bases between. The CDR3 runs 16 residues. CDR3 sequence reads: CASSSFGGLYSYEQYV. CDR3 sequence (DNA): TGTGCCAGCTCATCCTTTGGAGGACTCTACTCCTACGAGCAGTACGTC.

This clonotype was seen ten or more times. J is TRBJ1-5 and V is TRBV7-2, with a weak D call TRBD1 (5 bases). The CDR3 covers 15 residues. V lost 1 base to trimming and J lost 0 bases, with 7 bases between them. Germline V CDR1 and CDR2: SGHTA, FQGNSA. This CDR3 is CASSLVDNSNQPQHF. In DNA, the CDR3 is TGTGCCAGCAGCTTAGTGGACAATAGCAATCAGCCCCAGCATTTT.

CDR3 region: CASSLSAGEWAQYF. CDR3 in DNA: TGTGCCAGCAGTTTATCAGCGGGGGAGTGGGCCCAGTACTTC. The genes are TRBV27 and TRBJ2-5, with 8 bases lining up with TRBD2. Germline V gives CDR1 MNHEY, CDR2 SMNVEV (reference sequence). The CDR3 contains 14 residues. The V gene end was trimmed by 0 bases and the J gene end by 9 bases; junction bases not matched to a gene: 6.

The chain joins TRBV6-2 or TRBV6-3 to TRBJ2-2, with D tentatively TRBD1 (5 bases). The CDR3 is made up of 17 amino acids. Germline V gene lookup returns CDR1 MNHEY and CDR2 SVGEGT. Trimming left V 7 bases short and J 0 bases short, with 18 bases between. Here the CDR3 DNA reads TGTGCCAGCACCTATAGAGTGACAGCCGCGAACACCGGGGAGCTGTTTTTT. This encodes CASTYRVTAANTGELFF.

This chain uses TRBV29-1 with TRBJ1-1; D call uncertain. This CDR3 has 15 amino acids. The germline CDR1 and CDR2 sequences are SQVTM and ANQGSEA. With 7 bases removed from V and 6 bases from J, the gap between germline ends came to 24 bases. The CDR3 region is CSAGGPTDSRSEAFF. In DNA form, the CDR3 reads TGCAGCGCTGGAGGACCGACCGACTCGAGGTCTGAAGCTTTCTTT.

The gene calls are TRBV7-2 and TRBJ2-7; D is possibly TRBD2 (6 bases). V was cut by 0 bases and J by 4 bases, with 13 bases left in between. The CDR3 spans 15 residues. Germline lookup yields CDR1 SGHTA and CDR2 FQGNSA. CDR3 protein: CASSLANGAGYEQYF. DNA for the CDR3: TGTGCCAGCAGCTTAGCCAACGGGGCGGGATACGAGCAGTACTTC.

The chain couples TRBV3-1 to TRBJ1-6; D is unresolved. The CDR3 is 12 residues long. Germline V gene lookup returns CDR1 LGHDT and CDR2 YNNKEL (reference sequence). Trimming took 4 bases from V and 12 from J, leaving 10 bases between them. CDR3: CASSRPTGPLHF. The CDR3 DNA sequence: TGTGCCAGCAGCCGACCGACCGGACCCCTCCACTTT. The full variable domain, rest sourced from reference TRBV3-1 and TRBJ1-6, is DTAVSQTPKYLVTQMGNDKSIKCEQNLGHDTMYWYKQDSKKFLKIMFSYNNKELIINETVPNRFSPKSPDKAHLNLHINSLELGDSAVYFCASSRPTGPLHFGNGTRLTVT.

This rearrangement joins TRBV9 to TRBJ2-3; no reliable D call. V was trimmed by 4 bases and J by 4 bases, leaving 10 bases between them. This CDR3 spans 13 amino acids. Germline assignment: CDR1 SGDLS and CDR2 YYNGEE. The DNA of the CDR3 is TGTGCCAGCAGCAGACTCCCAGCAGATACGCAGTATTTT. Its protein is CASSRLPADTQYF. The full variable domain, in which reference TRBV9 and TRBJ2-3 provide the parts outside the CDR3, is DSGVTQTPKHLITATGQRVTLRCSPRSGDLSVYWYQQSLDQGLQFLIQYYNGEERAKGNILERFSAQQFPDLHSELNLSSLELGDSALYFCASSRLPADTQYFGPGTRLTVL.

This clonotype was seen repeatedly, ten times or more. The gene calls are TRBV23-1 and TRBJ2-4, with TRBD1 identical over 9 bases. TRBV23-1 is an ORF for which the function is uncertain. The CDR3 runs 15 residues. With V trimmed by 5 bases and J by 8 bases, 10 bases remained unmatched. The CDR3 here is CASSARTGEGDIQYF. In DNA, the CDR3 is TGCGCCAGCAGTGCGAGGACAGGGGAGGGGGACATTCAGTACTTC.

This chain links TRBV6-2 or TRBV6-3 with TRBJ2-1; maybe TRBD1 (6 bases). Germline V lookup: CDR1 MNHEY, CDR2 SVGEGT. V lost 6 bases and J lost 3, with 9 bases in between. This CDR3 has 13 residues. In nucleotides, the CDR3 is TGTGCCAGCAGCAGACAGGTCTACAATGAGCAGTTCTTC. This encodes CASSRQVYNEQFF.

The V call is TRBV7-2, the J call TRBJ2-3; a weak D match, TRBD2 (7 bases). The CDR3 covers 15 residues. Germline V gene lookup returns CDR1 SGHTA and CDR2 FQGNSA. V dropped 5 bases and J dropped 5 bases, with 17 bases sitting between them. CDR3: CASSLGGGLEDTQYF. DNA for the CDR3: TGTGCCAGCAGCCTAGGGGGGGGTTTGGAAGATACGCAGTATTTT.

This clonotype was picked up many times. The chain uses TRBV7-2 and TRBJ1-1; D ambiguous. Trimming left V 1 base short and J 4 bases short, with 16 bases between. Germline V gene sequence: CDR1 SGHTA, CDR2 FQGNSA. The CDR3 contains 16 residues. CDR3 sequence reads: CASSLEGLGVRTEAFF. The DNA of the CDR3 is TGTGCCAGCAGCTTAGAGGGCTTAGGCGTCCGCACTGAAGCTTTCTTT.

This clonotype was counted many times. This rearrangement joins TRBV20-1 to TRBJ2-1; a weak D match, TRBD1 (6 bases). Germline V lookup: CDR1 DFQATT, CDR2 SNEGSKA (reference sequence). The CDR3 consists of 12 residues. V was clipped by 5 bases and J by 7 bases, with 12 bases between them. CDR3 residues: CSALRQENEQFF. The CDR3 bases are TGCAGTGCTCTCCGACAGGAGAATGAGCAGTTCTTC.

Comment on this clonotype: One end of the junction varies from germline; a read error may be responsible. The chain employs TRBV6-5 and TRBJ1-1; possible D gene TRBD1, 5 bases. This CDR3 contains 16 residues. Germline lookup yields CDR1 MNHEY and CDR2 SVGAGI. CDR3: CGSSRFPRAGATEAFF. The CDR3 DNA reads as TGTGGCAGCAGTCGTTTCCCGCGAGCCGGGGCCACTGAAGCTTTCTTT.

Note on this clonotype: This may be a read error, as it is one base from a much larger clone. The CDR3 DNA follows: TGTGCCAGCAGCAACGGGGGGCAATCCTACAATGAGCAGTTCTTC. It is translated as CASSNGGQSYNEQFF. The chain uses TRBV11-2 and TRBJ2-1; tentatively, D is TRBD2 (7 bases). Trimming shortened V by 5 bases and J by 1 base, and 12 bases separated the two germline ends. This CDR3 comprises 15 residues. Germline-derived CDR1 and CDR2 are SGHAT and FQNNGV.